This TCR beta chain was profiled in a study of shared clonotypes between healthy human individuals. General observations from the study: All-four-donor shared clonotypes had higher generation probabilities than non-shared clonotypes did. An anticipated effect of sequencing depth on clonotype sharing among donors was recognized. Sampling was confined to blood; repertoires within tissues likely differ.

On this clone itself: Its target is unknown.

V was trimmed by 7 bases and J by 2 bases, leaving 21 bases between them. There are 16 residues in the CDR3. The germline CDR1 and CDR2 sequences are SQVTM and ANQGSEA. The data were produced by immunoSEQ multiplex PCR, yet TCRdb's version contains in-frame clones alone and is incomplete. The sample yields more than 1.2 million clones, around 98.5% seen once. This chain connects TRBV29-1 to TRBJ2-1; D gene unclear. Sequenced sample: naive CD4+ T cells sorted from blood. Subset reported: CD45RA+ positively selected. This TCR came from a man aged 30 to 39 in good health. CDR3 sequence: CSAPKTPSMTYNEQFF. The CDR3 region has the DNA TGCAGCGCCCCCAAGACCCCCTCGATGACCTACAATGAGCAGTTCTTC.